The clone carrying this T cell receptor beta chain was seen at least ten times. The source of the sample is a study of metastatic and nonmetastatic thyroid tumors. No patient had received any treatment before thyroid surgery. Using MiXCR, TCRdb re-called clones from the PCR reads. This table has about 16,000 clones, about 24% appearing once. Looked up from germline, CDR1 is SGHDT and CDR2 is YYEEEE. CDR3 size: 16 residues. V shed 0 bases, J shed 5 bases, and the junction held 9 bases outside the gene matches. This sequence joins TRBV5-6 and TRBJ2-3; 7 nucleotides match TRBD2. The clonotype comes from a male donor with papillary thyroid cancer or a benign thyroid nodule (not recorded which). Some clones in this sample may be carry-over from other donors' samples. The specimen sequenced was tumor tissue. The chain's CDR3 is CASSLASGEGIDTQYF. CDR3 nucleotide sequence: TGTGCCAGCAGCTTGGCCTCCGGGGAGGGCATAGATACGCAGTATTTT.